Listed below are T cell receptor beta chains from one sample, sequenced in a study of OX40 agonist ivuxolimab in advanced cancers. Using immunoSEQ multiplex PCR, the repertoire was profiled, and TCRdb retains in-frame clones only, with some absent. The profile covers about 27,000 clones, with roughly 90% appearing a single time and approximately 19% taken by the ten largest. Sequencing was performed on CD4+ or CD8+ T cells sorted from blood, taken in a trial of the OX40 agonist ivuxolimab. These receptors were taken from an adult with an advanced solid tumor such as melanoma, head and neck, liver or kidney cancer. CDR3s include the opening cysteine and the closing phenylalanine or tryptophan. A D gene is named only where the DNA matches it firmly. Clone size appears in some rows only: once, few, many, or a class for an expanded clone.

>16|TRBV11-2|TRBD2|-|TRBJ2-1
TGTGCCAGCAGCTTAGTGGGCGCGGGAGGGACCGATGAGCAGTTCTTC
CASSLVGAGGTDEQFF
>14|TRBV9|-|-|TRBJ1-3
TGTGCCAGCAGCCCAGGGGTTTCTGGAAACACCATATATTTT
CASSPGVSGNTIYF
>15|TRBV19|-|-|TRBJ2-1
TGTGCCAGTAGTATAGCCTACGGACGGAACAATGAGCAGTTCTTC
CASSIAYGRNNEQFF
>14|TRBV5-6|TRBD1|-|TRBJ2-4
TGTGCCAGCAGCCCGGGACAGGGGGAAAACATTCAGTACTTC
CASSPGQGENIQYF
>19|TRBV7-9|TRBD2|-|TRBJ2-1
TGTGCCAGCAGCTTAGTAGCGGGGGGGCCGGCCCTACAACCCGATGAGCAGTTCTTC
CASSLVAGGPALQPDEQFF
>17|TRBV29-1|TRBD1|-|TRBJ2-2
TGCAGCGTTGCCGGGACAGGGGAGGGGGCGAACACCGGGGAGCTGTTTTTT
CSVAGTGEGANTGELFF
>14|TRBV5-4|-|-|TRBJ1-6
TGTGCCAGCAGCTTGGACAGTTCTAATTCACCCCTCCACTTT
CASSLDSSNSPLHF
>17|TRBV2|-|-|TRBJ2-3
TGTGCCAGCAGTGAAGCCCCACAGGGCCCAGGCACAGATACGCAGTATTTT
CASSEAPQGPGTDTQYF
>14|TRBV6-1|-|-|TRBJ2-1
TGTGCCAGCAGTCTCTGGACAGATGACAATGAGCAGTTCTTC
CASSLWTDDNEQFF
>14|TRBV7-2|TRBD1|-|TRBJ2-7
TGTGCCAGCAGCTTAACAGGGGGTTGGGGCGAGCAGTACTTC
CASSLTGGWGEQYF
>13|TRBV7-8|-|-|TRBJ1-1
TGTGCCAGCAGCTTAGGGGGGGGAACTGAAGCTTTCTTT
CASSLGGGTEAFF
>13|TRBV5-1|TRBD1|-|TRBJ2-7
TGCGCCAGCAGAGCGGGGACAGGGTTTGAGCAGTACTTC
CASRAGTGFEQYF
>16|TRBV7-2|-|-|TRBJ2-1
TGTGCCAGCAGCCCCCCAGGGAGCCAACCCTACAATGAGCAGTTCTTC
CASSPPGSQPYNEQFF
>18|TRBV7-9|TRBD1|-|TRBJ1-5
TGTGCCAGCAGCTTGGGACAGGGTTCCTCTTCCCTCAATCAGCCCCAGCATTTT
CASSLGQGSSSLNQPQHF
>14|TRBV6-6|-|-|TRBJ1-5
TGTGCCAGCAGTTACCGGGACGCTTCCCAGCCCCAGCATTTT
CASSYRDASQPQHF
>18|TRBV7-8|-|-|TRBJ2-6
TGTGCCAGCAGCTTAGCAGTGGGCCCCATCTCTGGGGCCAACGTCCTGACTTTC
CASSLAVGPISGANVLTF
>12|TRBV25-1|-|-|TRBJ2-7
TGTGCCAGCAGTGAGGACAGCCACGAGCAGTACTTC
CASSEDSHEQYF
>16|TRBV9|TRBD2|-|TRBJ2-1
TGTGCCAGCAGCCCCCGTTTAGGACTAGCGGACCATGAGCAGTTCTTC
CASSPRLGLADHEQFF
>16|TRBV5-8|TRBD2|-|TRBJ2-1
TGTGCCAGCAGCTTGGGCGGGAGGGCGCCGGTTGATGAGCAGTTCTTC
CASSLGGRAPVDEQFF
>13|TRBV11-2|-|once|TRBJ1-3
TGTGCCAGCAGCTTTAACACTGGAAACACCATATATTTT
CASSFNTGNTIYF
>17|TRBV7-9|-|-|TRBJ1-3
TGTGCCAGCAGCCTCCCCGAACCGACAGAGGTTGGAAACACCATATATTTT
CASSLPEPTEVGNTIYF
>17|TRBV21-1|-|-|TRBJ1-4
TGTGCCAGCAGCAAAGGAGGGGGTAGGGCAACTAATGAAAAACTGTTTTTT
CASSKGGGRATNEKLFF
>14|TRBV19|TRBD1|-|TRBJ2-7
TGTGCCAGTAGCCCACAGGGGAGCTCCTACGAGCAGTACTTC
CASSPQGSSYEQYF
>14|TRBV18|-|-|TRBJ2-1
TGTGCCAGCTCACCATATGCTCTCTCGGATGAGCAGTTCTTC
CASSPYALSDEQFF
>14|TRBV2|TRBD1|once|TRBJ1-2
TGTGCCAGCAGGGGGACAGTCCCTAACTATGGCTACACCTTC
CASRGTVPNYGYTF
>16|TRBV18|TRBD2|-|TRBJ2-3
TGTGCCAGCTCACCCGGACTAGCGAGAGGCACAGATACGCAGTATTTT
CASSPGLARGTDTQYF
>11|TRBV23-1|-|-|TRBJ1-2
TGCGCCAGCCCAGACTACGGGGGCTACACCTTC
CASPDYGGYTF
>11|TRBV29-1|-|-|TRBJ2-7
TGCAGCGTTGAATCCTCCTACGAGCAGTACTTC
CSVESSYEQYF
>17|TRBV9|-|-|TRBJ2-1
TGTGCCAGCAGCGTGAGCGGCCTCCTGGGGGCCTACAATGAGCAGTTCTTC
CASSVSGLLGAYNEQFF
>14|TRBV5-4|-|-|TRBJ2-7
TGTGCCAGCAGCCCTAATTGGAATAGCTACGAGCAGTACTTC
CASSPNWNSYEQYF
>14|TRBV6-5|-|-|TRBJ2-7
TGTGCCAGCAGTTACTCGAAAGTAGCCTACGAGCAGTACTTC
CASSYSKVAYEQYF
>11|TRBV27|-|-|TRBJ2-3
TGTGCCAGCAGTTCTTCAGATACGCAGTATTTT
CASSSSDTQYF
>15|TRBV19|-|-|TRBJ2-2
TGTGCCTCCGGGGGCAGCCACCTCGGGTCCGGGGAGCTGTTTTTT
CASGGSHLGSGELFF
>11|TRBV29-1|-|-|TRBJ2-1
TGCAGCGTTGATCAGGGTACTGAGCAGTTCTTC
CSVDQGTEQFF
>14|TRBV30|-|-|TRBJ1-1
TGTGCCTGGAGTGTATGGGGGCCGGGCACTGAAGCTTTCTTT
CAWSVWGPGTEAFF
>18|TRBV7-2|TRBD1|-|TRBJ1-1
TGTGCCAGCAGCTTAGTAGACCGGGACAGGGTCTCTCCCACTGAAGCTTTCTTT
CASSLVDRDRVSPTEAFF
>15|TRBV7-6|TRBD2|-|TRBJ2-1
TGTGCCAGCAGCTTGGGACTAGCGTCTTACAATGAGCAGTTCTTC
CASSLGLASYNEQFF
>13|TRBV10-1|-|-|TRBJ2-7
TGCGCCAGCAGTGAGGGCCCGGCCTACGAGCAGTACTTC
CASSEGPAYEQYF
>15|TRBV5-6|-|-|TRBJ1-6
TGTGCCAGCAGCTTTACAGGTTCCTATAATTCACCCCTCCACTTT
CASSFTGSYNSPLHF
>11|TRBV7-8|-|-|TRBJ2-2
TGTGCCAGCCTCTTGACCGGGGAGCTGTTTTTT
CASLLTGELFF
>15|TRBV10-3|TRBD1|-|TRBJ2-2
TGTGCCATCAGGCCTGGGACAGGGAGGGCCGGGGAGCTGTTTTTT
CAIRPGTGRAGELFF
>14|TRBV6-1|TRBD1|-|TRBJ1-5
TGTGCCAGCAGGACAGGGCGGGGCAATCAGCCCCAGCATTTT
CASRTGRGNQPQHF
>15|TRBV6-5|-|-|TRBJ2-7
TGTGCCAGCAGTTACTCGGGAGGCGGGGAATTCGAGCAGTACTTC
CASSYSGGGEFEQYF
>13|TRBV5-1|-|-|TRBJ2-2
TGCGCCAGCAGTCGTACAGACACCGGGGAGCTGTTTTTT
CASSRTDTGELFF
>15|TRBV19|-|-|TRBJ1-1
TGTGCCAGTAGTATAGGGGATGGGATGGACACTGAAGCTTTCTTT
CASSIGDGMDTEAFF
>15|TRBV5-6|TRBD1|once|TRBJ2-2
TGTGCCAGCAGCGCCGGGACAGGGGGCTTCGGGGAGCTGTTTTTT
CASSAGTGGFGELFF